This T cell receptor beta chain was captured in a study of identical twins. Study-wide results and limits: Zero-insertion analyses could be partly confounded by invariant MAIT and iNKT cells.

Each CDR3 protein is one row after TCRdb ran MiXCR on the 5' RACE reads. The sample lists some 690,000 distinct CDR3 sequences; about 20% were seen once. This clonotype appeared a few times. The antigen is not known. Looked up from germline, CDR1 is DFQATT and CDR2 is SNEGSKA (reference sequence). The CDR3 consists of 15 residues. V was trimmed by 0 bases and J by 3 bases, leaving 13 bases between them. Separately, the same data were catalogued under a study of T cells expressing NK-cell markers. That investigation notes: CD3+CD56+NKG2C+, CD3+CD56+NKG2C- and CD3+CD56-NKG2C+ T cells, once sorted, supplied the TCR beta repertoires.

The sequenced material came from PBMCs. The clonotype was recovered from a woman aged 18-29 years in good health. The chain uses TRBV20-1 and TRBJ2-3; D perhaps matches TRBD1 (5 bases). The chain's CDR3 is CSARDLGAGTDTQYF. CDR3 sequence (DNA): TGCAGTGCTAGAGATCTAGGGGCAGGGACAGATACGCAGTATTTT.